The 10 T cell receptor beta chains listed next were all sequenced from one sample in a study of human CD8 memory T cell subsets. Libraries of TCR beta chains were produced by 5' RACE (UMI-labeled). For each CDR3 protein, TCRdb gives one entry from its re-call of the 5' RACE reads, without DNA. The sample totals roughly 7,000 distinct CDR3 sequences. Sequenced input: CD8+ T cells from PBMCs. These receptors were obtained from a human donor in good health.

The genes are TRBV12-3 or TRBV12-4 and TRBJ2-7; the D call of TRBD2 rests on TCRdb alone, since no DNA is present to check it. The CDR3 is 12 residues long. The CDR3 sequence: CASSLLSYEQYF.

This chain uses TRBV5-5 with TRBJ2-1. The CDR3 runs to 11 residues. CDR1 is SGHKS and CDR2 is YYEKEE in the germline V gene (reference sequence). The CDR3 loop is CASSLGNEQFF.

The chain carries TRBV10-2 and TRBJ2-1; with no DNA, the TCRdb D assignment of TRBD2 cannot be verified. CDR1 is WSHSY, CDR2 SAAADI, per germline. This CDR3 has 14 amino acids. The CDR3 spells CATQGLAGDNEQFF.

The CDR3: CSVLGPSGYEQYF. V gene TRBV29-1 combines with J gene TRBJ2-7; TCRdb proposes TRBD2, but this gene call is untestable without DNA. This CDR3 has 13 amino acids. Germline assignment: CDR1 SQVTM and CDR2 ANQGSEA.

The chain couples TRBV18 to TRBJ2-7. The germline V gene encodes CDR1 KGHSH and CDR2 LQKENI. This CDR3 is built from 12 residues. CDR3 in amino acids: CASSPAVHEQYF. Supplemented by reference TRBV18 and TRBJ2-7, the full variable domain reads NAGVMQNPRHLVRRRGQEARLRCSPMKGHSHVYWYRQLPEEGLKFMVYLQKENIIDESGMPKERFSAEFPKEGPSILRIQQVVRGDSAAYFCASSPAVHEQYFGPGTRLTVT.

Frequency places this clonotype as medium-sized. The CDR3: CASSLGQGYRQPQHF. This rearrangement joins TRBV28 to TRBJ1-5; there is no DNA to check the TCRdb D call of TRBD1. CDR1 is MDHEN, CDR2 SYDVKM, per germline. The CDR3 runs 15 residues.

By frequency, this clonotype is medium-sized. The chain has TRBV12-3 or TRBV12-4 and TRBJ2-2; TCRdb lists TRBD1, though no DNA is available to test this call. The CDR3 sequence is 14 residues long. CDR3 loop: CASSPVSNTGELFF.

Judged by frequency, this clonotype is medium-sized. This sequence joins TRBV5-5 and TRBJ2-7. CDR1 and CDR2 (germline): SGHKS, YYEKEE (reference sequence). The CDR3 is 14 amino acids. CDR3 loop: CASSKPPAIDEQYF.

By frequency, this clonotype registers medium-sized. The chain links TRBV12-3 or TRBV12-4 to TRBJ2-1; with no DNA, the TCRdb D assignment of TRBD1 cannot be verified. This CDR3 contains 12 residues. The CDR3 spells CASGNSGHEQFF.

V and J are TRBV29-1 and TRBJ2-1; as DNA is missing, the TRBD1 call by TCRdb cannot be tested. The CDR3 loop spans 14 amino acids. CDR1 and CDR2 (germline): SQVTM, ANQGSEA. The CDR3 reads CSVDLGQGYNEQFF.